This T cell receptor beta chain was captured in a study of blood T cells in healthy people across ages (dated by TCRdb to the mid-2010s). A note on the overall study: Template switching captured roughly one uniquely barcoded TCR beta cDNA molecule per two T cells in model experiments. Donors were grouped into four age groups: young (average roughly 17 years), middle-aged (roughly 37), aged (around 60) and long-lived (just over 80). To track age-related changes in TCR beta repertoire diversity, the study relied on deep sequencing normalized with unique cDNA molecular identifiers. Two additional independent replicas of 1 million unique cDNA reads from the same blood draw were analyzed for two donors (one aged 18 to 29 and one aged 80 or older). To avoid experimental bias, donors of different ages were spread randomly across the sequencing lanes.

The library was obtained by 5' RACE. Instrument used: Illumina HiSeq 2500. A second PCR of roughly 6 to 11 cycles was run with a J-beta primer mix and a sample-barcoded 5' primer. Each TCR beta cDNA molecule received a unique molecular identifier from a template-switch 5' adaptor carrying 12 random nucleotides. Each sample yielded at least 3 million CDR3-containing paired-end reads. All of the RNA was converted into first-strand cDNA using the Mint cDNA synthesis kit, with a TRBC-specific oligonucleotide serving as the primer. Following uracil-DNA glycosylase treatment, a first 18-cycle PCR with universal primers M1SS and BC2_uni_R was performed on all cDNA. The original methods were these. Each sample was normalized by randomly selecting 1 million high-quality reads, each carrying a distinct molecular identifier. Reads sharing molecular identifiers were discarded rather than binned into consensus sequences. MiTCR, run with a Q25 quality threshold and the strictest error-elimination algorithm, handled CDR3 identification, clonotype clustering and error correction. A nonparametric unseen species model using Euler transformation provided a lower-bound estimate of total TCR beta diversity. Using fastp trimming at Q25 and MiXCR clonotype assembly, TCRdb reanalyzed the public sequencing data and kept in-frame beta chains. Rows matching on CDR3 protein sequence are summarized as one entry with the most common DNA and genes. The V and J calls, along with clone size, are taken from TCRdb and not from the paper's own processing. The table for this sample lists over a million distinct CDR3 sequences; roughly 43% of them were counted only once. The ten largest account for under 5% of the sample.

Here is what the overall study found, with its caveats: Because the CMV infection status of the donors was unknown, age-related changes in expanded clonotypes may potentially have been confounded. Compared with the aged group, the long-lived group had more naive CD4+ T cells, fewer expanded clones and increased TCR diversity, a pattern suggesting age selection. The percentage of naive T cells measured by flow cytometry correlated strongly with observed TCR beta diversity. As age increased, observed TCR beta diversity per million T cells dropped in a roughly linear way, and a significant reduction was already evident by age 40. Because profiling used bulk unsorted PBMCs, naive and antigen-experienced compartments could not be compared conclusively. Estimates of total diversity from one million sequenced T cells were regarded as lower bounds and underestimates.

V drops 0 bases and J drops 3 bases, leaving 6 bases in between. The CDR3 starts with the cysteine, ends with the phenylalanine, and has 13 residues. The entry retains the CDR3 DNA only, 39 bases that are in frame from base 1. Reading the germline V gene (reference sequence) gives CDR1 GTSNPN and CDR2 SVGIG. The approximately 41 donors, aged 6 to 90 years, were systemically healthy Caucasian individuals from Russia. Each donor gave ten milliliters of peripheral blood, collected into EDTA-treated Vacutainer tubes. Ficoll-Paque density-gradient centrifugation was used to isolate PBMCs, with at least 7 million obtained per sample. Trizol reagent was used to extract total RNA from PBMCs, with at least 5.5 micrograms per sample. The percentages of naive CD45RAhigh/CD27high T cells were determined by flow cytometry on a PBMC aliquot from every donor. This clonotype was observed a few times. No antigen is known for it. Within one base of it there is no much larger clone, and no base qualities were kept.

Sequences were obtained from blood. The rearranged segments are TRBV30 and TRBJ2-1; no D gene call is confident. The origin of this receptor is a woman younger than 35 in good health. At the DNA level, the sequence is TGTGCCTGGAGTGTAAGTCTCTACAATGAGCAGTTCTTC. It codes for CAWSVSLYNEQFF.